The following is a T cell receptor beta chain sequence with its context. This sample was taken from a study of long-term antiretroviral therapy in people with HIV. Looking at the study overall: The 2015 immediate-ART recommendation was preceded by the earliest samples by about a decade.

The assay, immunoSEQ v3.0, was run at survey level. TCRdb keeps only in-frame clones here, not all; method: immunoSEQ multiplex PCR. The table records about 15,000 clones, roughly 83% of them present only once. The CDR3 consists of 15 residues. The V and J ends lost 4 bases and 2 bases, in that order; junction bases with no gene match: 7. Germline-derived CDR1 and CDR2 are SGHRS and YFSETQ. Every participant gave one or more pre-ART and two or more post-ART PBMC samples. This TCR was recovered from a middle-aged man with HIV. Sequenced material: unsorted PBMCs, taken just before starting antiretroviral therapy. The chain employs TRBV5-1 and TRBJ1-2, with 8 nucleotides matching TRBD1. The CDR3 region is CASSDPGQGNYGYTF. The CDR3 region has the DNA TGCGCCAGCAGCGACCCTGGACAGGGAAACTATGGCTACACCTTC.